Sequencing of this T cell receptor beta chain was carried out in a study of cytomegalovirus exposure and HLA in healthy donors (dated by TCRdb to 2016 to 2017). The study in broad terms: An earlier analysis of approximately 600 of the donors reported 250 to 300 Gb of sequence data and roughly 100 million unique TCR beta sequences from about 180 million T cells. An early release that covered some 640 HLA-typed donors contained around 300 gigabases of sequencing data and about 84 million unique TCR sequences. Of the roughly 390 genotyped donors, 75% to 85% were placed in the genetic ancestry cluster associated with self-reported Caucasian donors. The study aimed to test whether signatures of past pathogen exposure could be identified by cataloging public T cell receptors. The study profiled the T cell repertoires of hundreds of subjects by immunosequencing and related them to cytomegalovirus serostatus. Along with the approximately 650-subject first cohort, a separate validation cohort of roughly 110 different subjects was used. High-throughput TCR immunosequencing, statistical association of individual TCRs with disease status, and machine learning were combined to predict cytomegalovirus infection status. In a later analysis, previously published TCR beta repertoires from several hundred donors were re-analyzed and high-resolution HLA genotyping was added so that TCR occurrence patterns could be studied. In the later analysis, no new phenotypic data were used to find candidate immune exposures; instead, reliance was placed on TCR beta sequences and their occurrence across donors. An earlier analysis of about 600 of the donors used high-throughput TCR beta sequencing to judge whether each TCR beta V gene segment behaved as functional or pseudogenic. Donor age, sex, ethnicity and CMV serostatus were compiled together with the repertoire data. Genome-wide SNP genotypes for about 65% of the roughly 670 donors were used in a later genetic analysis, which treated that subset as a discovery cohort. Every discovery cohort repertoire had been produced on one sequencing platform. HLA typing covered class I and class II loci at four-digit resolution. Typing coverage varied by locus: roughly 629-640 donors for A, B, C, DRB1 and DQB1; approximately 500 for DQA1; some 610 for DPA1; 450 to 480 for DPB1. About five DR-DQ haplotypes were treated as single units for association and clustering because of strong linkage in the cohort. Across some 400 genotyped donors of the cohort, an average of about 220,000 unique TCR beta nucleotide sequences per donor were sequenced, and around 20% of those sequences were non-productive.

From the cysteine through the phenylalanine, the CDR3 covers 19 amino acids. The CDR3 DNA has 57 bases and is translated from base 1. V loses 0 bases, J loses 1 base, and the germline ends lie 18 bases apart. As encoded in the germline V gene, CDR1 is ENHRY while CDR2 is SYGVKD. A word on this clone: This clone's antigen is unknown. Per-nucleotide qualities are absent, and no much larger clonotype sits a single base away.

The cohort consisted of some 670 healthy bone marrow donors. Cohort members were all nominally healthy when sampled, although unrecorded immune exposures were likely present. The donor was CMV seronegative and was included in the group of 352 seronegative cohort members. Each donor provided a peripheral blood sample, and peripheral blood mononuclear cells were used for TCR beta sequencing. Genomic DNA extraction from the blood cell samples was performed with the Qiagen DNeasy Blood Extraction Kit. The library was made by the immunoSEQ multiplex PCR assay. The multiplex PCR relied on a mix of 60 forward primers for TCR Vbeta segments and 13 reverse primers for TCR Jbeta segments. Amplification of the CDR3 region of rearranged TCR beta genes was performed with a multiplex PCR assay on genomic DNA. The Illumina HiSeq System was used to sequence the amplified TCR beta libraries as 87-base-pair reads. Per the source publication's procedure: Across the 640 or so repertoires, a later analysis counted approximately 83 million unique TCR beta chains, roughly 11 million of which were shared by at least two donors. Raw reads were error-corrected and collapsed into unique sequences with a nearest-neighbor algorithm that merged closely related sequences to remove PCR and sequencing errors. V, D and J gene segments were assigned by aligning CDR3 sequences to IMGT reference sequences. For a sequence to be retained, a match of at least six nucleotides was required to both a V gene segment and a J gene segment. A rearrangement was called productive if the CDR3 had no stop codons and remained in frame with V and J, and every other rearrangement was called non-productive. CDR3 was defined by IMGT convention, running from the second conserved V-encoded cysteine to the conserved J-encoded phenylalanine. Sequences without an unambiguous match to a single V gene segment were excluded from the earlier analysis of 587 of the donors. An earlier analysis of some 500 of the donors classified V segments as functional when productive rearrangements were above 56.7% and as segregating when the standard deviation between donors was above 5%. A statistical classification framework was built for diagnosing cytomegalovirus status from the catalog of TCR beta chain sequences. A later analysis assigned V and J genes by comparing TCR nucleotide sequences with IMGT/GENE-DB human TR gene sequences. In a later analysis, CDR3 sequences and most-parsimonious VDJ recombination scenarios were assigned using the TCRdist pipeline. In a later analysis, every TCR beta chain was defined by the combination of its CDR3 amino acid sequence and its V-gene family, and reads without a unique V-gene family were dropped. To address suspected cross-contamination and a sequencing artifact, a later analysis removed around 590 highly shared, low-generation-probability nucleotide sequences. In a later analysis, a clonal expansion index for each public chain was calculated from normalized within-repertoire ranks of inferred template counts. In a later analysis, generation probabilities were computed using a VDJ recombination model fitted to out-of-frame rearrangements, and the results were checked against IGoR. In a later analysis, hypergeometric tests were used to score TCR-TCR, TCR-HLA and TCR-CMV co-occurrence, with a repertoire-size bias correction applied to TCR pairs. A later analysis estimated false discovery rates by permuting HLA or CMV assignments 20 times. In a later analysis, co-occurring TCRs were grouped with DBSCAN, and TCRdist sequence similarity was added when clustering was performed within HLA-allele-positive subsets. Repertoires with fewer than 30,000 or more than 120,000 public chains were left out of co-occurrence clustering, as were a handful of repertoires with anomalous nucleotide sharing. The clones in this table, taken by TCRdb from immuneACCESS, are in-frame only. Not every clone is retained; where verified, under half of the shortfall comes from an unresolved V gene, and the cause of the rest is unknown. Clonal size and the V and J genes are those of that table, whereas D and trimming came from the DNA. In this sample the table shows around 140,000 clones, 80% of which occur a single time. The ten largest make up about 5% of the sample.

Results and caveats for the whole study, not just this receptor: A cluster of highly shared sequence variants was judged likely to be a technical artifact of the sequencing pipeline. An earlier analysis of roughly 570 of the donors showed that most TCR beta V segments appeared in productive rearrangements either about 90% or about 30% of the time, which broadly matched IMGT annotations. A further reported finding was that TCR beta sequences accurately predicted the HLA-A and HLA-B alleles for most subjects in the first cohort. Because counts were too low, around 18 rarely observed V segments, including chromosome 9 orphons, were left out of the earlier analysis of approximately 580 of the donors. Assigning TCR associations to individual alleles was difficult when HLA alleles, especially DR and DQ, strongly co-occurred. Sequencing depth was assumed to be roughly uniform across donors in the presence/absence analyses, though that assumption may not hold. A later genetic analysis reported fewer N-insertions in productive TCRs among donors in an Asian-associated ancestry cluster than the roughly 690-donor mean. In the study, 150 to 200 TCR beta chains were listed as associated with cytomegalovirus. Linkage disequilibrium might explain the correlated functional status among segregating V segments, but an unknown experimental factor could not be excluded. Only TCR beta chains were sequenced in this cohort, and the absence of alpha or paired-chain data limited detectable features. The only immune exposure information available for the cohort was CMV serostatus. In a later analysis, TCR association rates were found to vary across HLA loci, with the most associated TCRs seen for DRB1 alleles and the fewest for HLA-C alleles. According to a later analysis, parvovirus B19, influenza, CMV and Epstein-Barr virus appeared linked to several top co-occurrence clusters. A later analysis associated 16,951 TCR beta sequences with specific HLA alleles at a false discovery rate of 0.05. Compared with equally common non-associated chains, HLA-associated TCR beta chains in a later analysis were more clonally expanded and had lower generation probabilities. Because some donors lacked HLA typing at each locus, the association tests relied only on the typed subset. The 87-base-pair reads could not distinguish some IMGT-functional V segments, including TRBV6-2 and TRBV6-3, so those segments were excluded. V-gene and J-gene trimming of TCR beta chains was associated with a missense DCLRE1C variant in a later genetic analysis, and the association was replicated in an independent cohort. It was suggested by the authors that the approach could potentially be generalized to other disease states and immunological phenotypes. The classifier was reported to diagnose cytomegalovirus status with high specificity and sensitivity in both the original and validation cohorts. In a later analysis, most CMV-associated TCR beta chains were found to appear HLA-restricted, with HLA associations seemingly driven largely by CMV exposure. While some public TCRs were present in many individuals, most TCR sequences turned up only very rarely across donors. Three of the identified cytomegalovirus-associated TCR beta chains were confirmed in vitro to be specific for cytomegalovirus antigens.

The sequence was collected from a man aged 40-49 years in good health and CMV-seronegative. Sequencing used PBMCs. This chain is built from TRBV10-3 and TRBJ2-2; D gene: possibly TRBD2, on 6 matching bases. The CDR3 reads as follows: CAISESQGGGALNTGELFF. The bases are TGTGCCATCAGTGAGTCGCAGGGAGGAGGGGCGTTGAACACCGGGGAGCTGTTTTTT.